This TCR beta chain was sequenced for a study of blood T cell repertoires in COVID-19. Turning to the study itself: Acute and convalescent COVID-19 specimens originated in the United States, Italy and Spain. PBMCs, B-cell-depleted T cells, or T cells provided the cDNA or gDNA that made up the material.

The CDR3 loop spans 15 amino acids. Germline V gene sequence: CDR1 SGHTA, CDR2 FQGTGA. V lost 5 bases, J lost 2 bases, and 5 bases stayed unmatched. Methods used by the authors: Nucleated cell counts were estimated from reference gene primer amplification. TCRdb's copy holds only in-frame clones and misses some; the assay was immunoSEQ multiplex PCR. V and J calls and clone size are copied from that table; D and trimming were computed from the DNA. The sample has about 100,000 clones, about 80% seen once. Sequenced sample: peripheral blood. V and J are TRBV7-3 and TRBJ2-3, with TRBD1 matching 9 bases. The TCR sequence derives from a man between 65 and 85 years old with acute or convalescent COVID-19. The CDR3 reads CASSAGQGHTDTQYF. The CDR3 coding sequence is TGTGCCAGCAGCGCCGGACAGGGGCACACAGATACGCAGTATTTT. Combining the CDR3 with reference TRBV7-3 and TRBJ2-3 gives the whole variable domain GAGVSQTPSNKVTEKGKYVELRCDPISGHTALYWYRQSLGQGPEFLIYFQGTGAADDSGLPNDRFFAVRPEGSVSTLKIQRTERGDSAVYLCASSAGQGHTDTQYFGPGTRLTVL.